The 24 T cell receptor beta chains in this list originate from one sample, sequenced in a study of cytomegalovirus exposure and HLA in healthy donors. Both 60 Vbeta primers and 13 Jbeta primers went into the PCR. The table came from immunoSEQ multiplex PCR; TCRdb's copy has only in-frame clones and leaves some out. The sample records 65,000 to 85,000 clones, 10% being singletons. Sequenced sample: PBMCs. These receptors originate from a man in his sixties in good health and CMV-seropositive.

CDR3 loop: CAISEATSGSSYEQYF. CDR3 DNA: TGTGCCATCAGTGAGGCGACTAGCGGTTCCTCCTACGAGCAGTACTTC. The chain recombines TRBV10-3 with TRBJ2-7; 9 bases agree with TRBD2. The length of the CDR3 is 16 residues. V lost 2 bases and J lost 0; bases outside the gene matches: 5. Germline-derived CDR1 and CDR2 are ENHRY and SYGVKD.

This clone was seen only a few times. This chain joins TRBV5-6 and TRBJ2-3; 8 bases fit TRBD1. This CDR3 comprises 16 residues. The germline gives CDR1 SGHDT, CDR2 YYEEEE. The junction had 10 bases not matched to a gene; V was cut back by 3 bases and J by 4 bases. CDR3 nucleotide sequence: TGTGCCAGCAGCTCATACAGGGGGTTGGGGGCAGATACGCAGTATTTT. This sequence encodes CASSSYRGLGADTQYF.

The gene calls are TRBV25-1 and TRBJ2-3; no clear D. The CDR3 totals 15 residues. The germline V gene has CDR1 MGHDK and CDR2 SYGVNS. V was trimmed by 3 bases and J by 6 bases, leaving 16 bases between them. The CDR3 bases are TGTGCCAGCAGTGAGATCGATCCCCTCCGGGATACGCAGTATTTT. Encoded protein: CASSEIDPLRDTQYF.

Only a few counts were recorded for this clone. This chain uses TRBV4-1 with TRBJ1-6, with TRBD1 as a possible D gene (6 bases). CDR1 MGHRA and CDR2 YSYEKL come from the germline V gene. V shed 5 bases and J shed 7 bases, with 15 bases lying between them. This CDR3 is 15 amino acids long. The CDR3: CASSSPQGLNSPLHF. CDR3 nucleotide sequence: TGCGCCAGCAGCTCGCCCCAGGGGCTAAATTCACCCCTCCACTTT.

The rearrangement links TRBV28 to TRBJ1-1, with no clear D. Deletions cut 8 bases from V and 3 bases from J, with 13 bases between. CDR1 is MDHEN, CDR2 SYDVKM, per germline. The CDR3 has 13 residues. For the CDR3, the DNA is TGTGCCAGCCATCCCCGGGGTTACACTGAAGCTTTCTTT. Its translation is CASHPRGYTEAFF.

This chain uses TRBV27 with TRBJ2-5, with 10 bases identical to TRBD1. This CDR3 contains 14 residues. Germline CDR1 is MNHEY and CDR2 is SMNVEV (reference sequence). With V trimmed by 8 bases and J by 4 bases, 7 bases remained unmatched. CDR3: CASGLGTGAETQYF. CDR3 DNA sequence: TGTGCCAGCGGACTCGGGACAGGGGCAGAGACCCAGTACTTC.

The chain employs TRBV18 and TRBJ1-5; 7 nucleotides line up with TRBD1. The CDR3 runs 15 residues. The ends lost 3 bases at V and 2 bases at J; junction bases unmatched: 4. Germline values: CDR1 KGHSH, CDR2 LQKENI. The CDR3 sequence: CASSPTGQGNQPQHF. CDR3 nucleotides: TGTGCCAGCTCACCCACAGGACAGGGCAATCAGCCCCAGCATTTT.

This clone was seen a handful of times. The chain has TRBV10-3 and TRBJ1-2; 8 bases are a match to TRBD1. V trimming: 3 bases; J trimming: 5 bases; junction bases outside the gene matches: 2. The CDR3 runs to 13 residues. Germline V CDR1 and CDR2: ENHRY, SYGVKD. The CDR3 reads CAISDDRGYGYTF. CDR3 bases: TGTGCCATCAGTGACGACAGGGGTTATGGCTACACCTTC.

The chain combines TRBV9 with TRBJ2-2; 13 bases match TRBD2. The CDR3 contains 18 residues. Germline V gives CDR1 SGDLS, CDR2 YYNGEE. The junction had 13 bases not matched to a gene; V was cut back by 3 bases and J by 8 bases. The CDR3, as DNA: TGTGCCAGCAGCGCGAGTCCCGGGACTAGCGGGGAATGGGGGGAGCTGTTTTTT. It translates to CASSASPGTSGEWGELFF.

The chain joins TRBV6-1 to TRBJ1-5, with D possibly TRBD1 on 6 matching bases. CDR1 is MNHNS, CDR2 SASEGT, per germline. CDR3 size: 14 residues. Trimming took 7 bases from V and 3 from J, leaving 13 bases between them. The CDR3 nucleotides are TGTGCCAGCAATCTCGGACAGTTCAATCAGCCCCAGCATTTT. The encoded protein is CASNLGQFNQPQHF.

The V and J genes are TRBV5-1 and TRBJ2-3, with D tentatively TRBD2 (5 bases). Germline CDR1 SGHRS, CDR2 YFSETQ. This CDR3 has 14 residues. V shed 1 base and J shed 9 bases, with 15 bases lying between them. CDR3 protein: CASSLSRGAGTQYF. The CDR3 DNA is TGCGCCAGCAGCTTGTCTCGGGGTGCAGGAACGCAGTATTTT.

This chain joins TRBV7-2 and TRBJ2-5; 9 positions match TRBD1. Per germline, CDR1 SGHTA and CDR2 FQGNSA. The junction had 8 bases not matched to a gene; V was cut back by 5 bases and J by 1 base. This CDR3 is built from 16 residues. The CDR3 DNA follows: TGTGCCAGCAGCCTAACCGGACAGGGGACCCAAGAGACCCAGTACTTC. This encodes CASSLTGQGTQETQYF.

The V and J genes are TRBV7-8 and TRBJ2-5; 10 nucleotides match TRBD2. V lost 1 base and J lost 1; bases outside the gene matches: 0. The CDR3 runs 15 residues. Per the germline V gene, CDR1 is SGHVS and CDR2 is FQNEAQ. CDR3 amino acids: CASSLGTSGQETQYF. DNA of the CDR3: TGTGCCAGCAGCTTAGGGACTAGCGGCCAAGAGACCCAGTACTTC.

The CDR3 loop is CAWSVGLAVSTDTQYF. The DNA for the CDR3 is TGTGCCTGGAGTGTGGGACTAGCAGTAAGCACAGATACGCAGTATTTT. The chain links TRBV30 to TRBJ2-3, with 9 bases that match TRBD2. Germline values: CDR1 GTSNPN, CDR2 SVGIG (reference sequence). J lost 0 bases, V lost 0 bases, and 4 bases had no gene match. CDR3 length: 16 residues.

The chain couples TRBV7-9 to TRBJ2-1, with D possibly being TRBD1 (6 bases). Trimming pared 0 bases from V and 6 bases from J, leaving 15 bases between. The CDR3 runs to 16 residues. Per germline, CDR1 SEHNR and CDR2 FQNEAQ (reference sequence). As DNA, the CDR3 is TGTGCCAGCAGCTTAGCCCAGGGGAGCTTCGCCAATGAGCAGTTCTTC. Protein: CASSLAQGSFANEQFF.

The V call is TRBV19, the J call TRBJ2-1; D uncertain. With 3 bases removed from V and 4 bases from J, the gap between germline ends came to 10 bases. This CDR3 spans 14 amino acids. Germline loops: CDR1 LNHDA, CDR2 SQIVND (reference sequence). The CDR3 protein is CASSIGTQYNEQFF. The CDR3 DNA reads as TGTGCCAGTAGTATTGGCACACAATACAATGAGCAGTTCTTC.

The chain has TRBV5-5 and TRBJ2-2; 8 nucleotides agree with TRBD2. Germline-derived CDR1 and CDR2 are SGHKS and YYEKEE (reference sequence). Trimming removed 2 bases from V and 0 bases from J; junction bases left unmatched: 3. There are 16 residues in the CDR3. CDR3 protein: CASSFSGDPNTGELFF. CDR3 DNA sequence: TGTGCCAGCAGCTTTAGCGGGGACCCGAACACCGGGGAGCTGTTTTTT.

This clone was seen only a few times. CDR3 sequence: CASSLYGGRAETDTQYF. The CDR3 DNA reads as TGTGCCAGCAGTTTATATGGCGGGAGGGCCGAGACAGATACGCAGTATTTT. This sequence joins TRBV28 and TRBJ2-3; 9 nucleotides line up with TRBD2. Germline V gene lookup returns CDR1 MDHEN and CDR2 SYDVKM. CDR3 size: 17 residues. V gave up 1 base and J gave up 3 bases; unmatched junction bases: 8.

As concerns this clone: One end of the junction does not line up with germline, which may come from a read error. CDR3 in amino acids: CGGGTPHYGYTF. The CDR3 nucleotides are TGCGGCGGGGGGACGCCTCACTATGGCTACACCTTC. V and J are TRBV28 and TRBJ1-2; TRBD1 might be the D (5 bases). CDR3 length: 12 amino acids. From germline, CDR1 is MDHEN and CDR2 SYDVKM.

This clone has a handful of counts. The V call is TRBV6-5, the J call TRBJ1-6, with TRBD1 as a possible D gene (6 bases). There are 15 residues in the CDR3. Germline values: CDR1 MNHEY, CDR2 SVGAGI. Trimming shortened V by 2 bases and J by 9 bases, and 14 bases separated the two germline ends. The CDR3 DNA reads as TGTGCCAGCAGTTACCGTGCAGGGGTGGGTTCACCCCTCCACTTT. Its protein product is CASSYRAGVGSPLHF.

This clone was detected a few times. CDR3 sequence reads: CASSADRDYGYTF. The CDR3 DNA is TGTGCCAGTAGCGCGGACAGAGACTATGGCTACACCTTC. The chain carries TRBV19 and TRBJ1-2, with a possible D match to TRBD1 (6 bases). Germline loops: CDR1 LNHDA, CDR2 SQIVND (reference sequence). This CDR3 is built from 13 residues. Trimming took 6 bases from V and 3 from J, leaving 11 bases between them.

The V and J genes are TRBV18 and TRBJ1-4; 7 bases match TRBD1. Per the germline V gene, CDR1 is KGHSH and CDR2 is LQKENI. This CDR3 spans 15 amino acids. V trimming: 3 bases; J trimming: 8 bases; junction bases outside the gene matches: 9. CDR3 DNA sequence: TGTGCCAGCTCACCGACAGGGTGGGAAGAGGAAAAACTGTTTTTT. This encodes CASSPTGWEEEKLFF.

CDR3 nucleotides: TGTGCCAGCAGCCCCCAGGGGGGTACCTATGGCTACACCTTC. Translation: CASSPQGGTYGYTF. V and J are TRBV11-2 and TRBJ1-2; 7 nucleotides line up with TRBD1. Per the germline V gene, CDR1 is SGHAT and CDR2 is FQNNGV. The V gene end was trimmed by 5 bases and the J gene end by 4 bases; junction bases not matched to a gene: 7. The CDR3 runs to 14 residues.

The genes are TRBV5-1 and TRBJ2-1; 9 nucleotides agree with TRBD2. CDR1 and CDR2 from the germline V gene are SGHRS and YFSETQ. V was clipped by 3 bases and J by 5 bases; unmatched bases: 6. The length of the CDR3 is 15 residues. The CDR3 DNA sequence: TGCGCCAGCAGCTCCGGACTAGCGAGTAACAATGAGCAGTTCTTC. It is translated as CASSSGLASNNEQFF.